This passage covers 18 T cell receptor beta chains from one sample sequenced in a study of T cell responses to AZD1222 COVID-19 vaccine (dated by TCRdb to about 2021). The sample's time point label, decoded: baseline before first vaccination. The library was produced with the immunoSEQ multiplex PCR assay. The source is immuneACCESS, and TCRdb retained only in-frame sequences with V and J called. Part of the clones is not carried over; for the studies checked, unresolved V genes explain less than half of this, and the remainder is unexplained. The sample table shows about 120,000 clones, and 89% are seen once. The biggest ten clones account for roughly 1.5% of the sample. The sequenced sample was peripheral blood, obtained on day 0 of AZD1222 vaccination. These receptors were collected from an adult in good health.

J is TRBJ2-7 and V is TRBV5-1; 8 bases fit TRBD1. Trimming took 4 bases from V and 3 from J; bases not matched to a gene: 6. Looked up from germline, CDR1 is SGHRS and CDR2 is YFSETQ. CDR3 length: 14 amino acids. As DNA, the CDR3 is TGCGCCAGCAGCGAAAGGACAGGGAGCTACGAGCAGTACTTC. It translates to CASSERTGSYEQYF.

This clone showed up just a few times. CDR3 DNA sequence: TGTGCCAGCAGCTTAGCAGGGACAGGCATTACAGCTTTCTTT. This codes for CASSLAGTGITAFF. The chain joins TRBV7-2 to TRBJ1-1, with 8 nucleotides matching TRBD1. Germline assignment: CDR1 SGHTA and CDR2 FQGNSA. The CDR3 loop spans 14 amino acids. Trimming at V came to 0 bases and at J to 10 bases, leaving 7 bases not matched to a gene.

This clone came up once. The rearrangement uses TRBV3-1 (or the pseudogene TRBV3-2) and TRBJ1-1; no definite D call. Per the germline V gene, CDR1 is LGHDT and CDR2 is YNNKEL (reference sequence). The germline V and J ends were trimmed by 4 bases and 1 base, with 13 bases remaining between them. This CDR3 spans 15 amino acids. The CDR3 here is CASSRFFSSNTEAFF. The DNA for the CDR3 is TGTGCCAGCAGCCGTTTTTTTTCTTCGAACACTGAAGCTTTCTTT.

This clone was detected once. V usage is TRBV6-1 and J usage is TRBJ2-1; weak D call: TRBD1 (5 bases). The CDR3 covers 15 residues. Between the trimmed V and J ends, which lost 0 bases and 9 bases, there was a span of 15 bases. Germline V gene lookup returns CDR1 MNHNS and CDR2 SASEGT. The CDR3 spells CASSEAQQVNSEQFF. Written as DNA, the CDR3 is TGTGCCAGCAGTGAAGCGCAACAGGTTAATAGTGAGCAGTTCTTC.

This chain uses TRBV2 with TRBJ2-2; no definite D call. The CDR3 loop spans 14 amino acids. Trimming pared 6 bases from V and 5 bases from J, leaving 13 bases between. Germline V lookup: CDR1 SNHLY, CDR2 FYNNEI. In nucleotides, the CDR3 is TGTGCCAGCAGGCCCGAATACGGGACCGGGGAGCTGTTTTTT. Translating gives CASRPEYGTGELFF.

The chain has TRBV5-1 and TRBJ2-7, with 9 bases identical to TRBD1. CDR3 length: 16 amino acids. Germline V gene data show CDR1 as SGHRS and CDR2 as YFSETQ. Trimming cost V 0 bases and J 0 bases; bases outside gene matches: 4. The CDR3 sequence is CASSLAGTGPSYEQYF. CDR3 nucleotides: TGCGCCAGCAGCTTGGCCGGGACAGGGCCCTCCTACGAGCAGTACTTC.

This clone was seen just once. This chain connects TRBV18 to TRBJ1-2; D is perhaps TRBD1 (6 bases). Germline values: CDR1 KGHSH, CDR2 LQKENI. The CDR3 spans 15 residues. The germline V and J ends were trimmed by 3 bases and 4 bases, with 15 bases remaining between them. The DNA for the CDR3 is TGTGCCAGCTCACCTAGCACAGGGTGGGTCTATGGCTACACCTTC. It is translated as CASSPSTGWVYGYTF.

This clone was found a few times. This sequence joins TRBV6-5 and TRBJ1-3, with D hard to call. Germline CDR1 MNHEY, CDR2 SVGAGI. There are 14 residues in the CDR3. V was shortened by 6 bases and J by 0 bases, with 9 bases between the two germline ends. The DNA for the CDR3 is TGTGCCAGCAGGCCCTCAGCCTCTGGAAACACCATATATTTT. Protein: CASRPSASGNTIYF.

The CDR3 here is CATSDFGRGRNTIYF. DNA for the CDR3: TGTGCCACCAGTGATTTCGGCAGGGGCAGAAACACCATATATTTT. This rearrangement joins TRBV24-1 to TRBJ1-3, with D perhaps matching TRBD1 (6 bases). Germline V gives CDR1 KGHDR, CDR2 SFDVKD. This CDR3 spans 15 amino acids. V lost 1 base, J lost 5 bases, and 11 bases lay in between.

This rearrangement joins TRBV6-5 to TRBJ2-7, with a tentative D call TRBD1 (5 bases). The V end lost 0 bases, the J end lost 2 bases, and 11 bases lay between the germline ends. From germline, CDR1 is MNHEY and CDR2 SVGAGI. CDR3 size: 15 residues. In nucleotides, the CDR3 is TGTGCCAGCAGTTACTCGGTTCAACAGGCCTACGAGCAGTACTTC. Protein: CASSYSVQQAYEQYF.

The genes are TRBV24-1 and TRBJ2-5, with TRBD2 matching over 7 bases. V gave up 8 bases and J gave up 7 bases; unmatched junction bases: 24. The CDR3 is made up of 18 amino acids. The V gene's germline CDR1 is KGHDR and CDR2 SFDVKD. In DNA form, the CDR3 reads TGTGCCACCACCCCCGGGCCTAGCGGACCCTTCTTCGGTGGGACCCAGTACTTC. It specifies CATTPGPSGPFFGGTQYF.

This sequence joins TRBV7-9 and TRBJ2-7; D unresolved. Between the trimmed V and J ends, which lost 3 bases and 0 bases, there was a span of 0 bases. CDR1 SEHNR and CDR2 FQNEAQ come from the germline V gene (reference sequence). CDR3 length equals 11 residues. The CDR3 is CASSFSYEQYF. The CDR3 DNA sequence: TGTGCCAGCAGCTTCTCCTACGAGCAGTACTTC.

This sequence joins TRBV7-3 and TRBJ2-2; TRBD2 agrees at 9 bases. Germline loops: CDR1 SGHTA, CDR2 FQGTGA. V shed 7 bases, J shed 2 bases, and the junction held 23 bases outside the gene matches. The CDR3 is 21 amino acids. CDR3 region: CASTTVGGRFLLAGNTGELFF. DNA for the CDR3: TGTGCCAGCACGACGGTAGGGGGAAGGTTCTTGCTAGCGGGAAACACCGGGGAGCTGTTTTTT.

The rearrangement joins TRBV7-2 to TRBJ2-3; 7 nucleotides match TRBD2. The V gene's germline CDR1 is SGHTA and CDR2 FQGNSA. The CDR3 spans 16 residues. V lost 1 base, J lost 4 bases, and 8 bases stayed unmatched. CDR3 sequence: CASSLVGGRFSDTQYF. In DNA, the CDR3 is TGTGCCAGCAGCTTAGTGGGCGGGAGATTCTCAGATACGCAGTATTTT. The full variable domain, rest sourced from reference TRBV7-2 and TRBJ2-3, is GAGVSQSPSNKVTEKGKDVELRCDPISGHTALYWYRQSLGQGLEFLIYFQGNSAPDKSGLPSDRFSAERTGGSVSTLTIQRTQQEDSAVYLCASSLVGGRFSDTQYFGPGTRLTVL.

The CDR3 loop is CASNPSGSLSYNEQFF. CDR3 DNA: TGTGCCAGTAATCCTAGCGGGAGTTTATCCTACAATGAGCAGTTCTTC. The chain couples TRBV19 to TRBJ2-1; TRBD2 matches 10 bases. Germline CDR1 and CDR2: LNHDA and SQIVND (reference sequence). The CDR3 spans 16 residues. V dropped 7 bases and J dropped 1; count of bases not matched to a gene: 7.

This chain uses TRBV30 with TRBJ1-3; TRBD1 agrees at 10 bases. Germline loops: CDR1 GTSNPN, CDR2 SVGIG (reference sequence). The CDR3 runs to 17 residues. J was trimmed by 4 bases and V by 3 bases; bases with no gene match: 12. Written as DNA, the CDR3 is TGTGCCTGGAGCATTAAAGACAGGGGGCTAGACGGAAACACCATATATTTT. Encoded protein: CAWSIKDRGLDGNTIYF.

This rearrangement joins TRBV2 to TRBJ1-4, with 7 bases fitting TRBD1. J gave up 8 bases and V 4 bases, and 22 bases lay outside the gene matches. CDR3 size: 19 residues. The germline CDR1 and CDR2 sequences are SNHLY and FYNNEI. As DNA, the CDR3 is TGTGCCAGCAGTGTCCACCTTGACCGAACCACAGGGGAAGAGGAAAAACTGTTTTTT. It is translated as CASSVHLDRTTGEEEKLFF.

V and J are TRBV5-5 and TRBJ1-1; 10 bases are shared with TRBD1. CDR1 is SGHKS and CDR2 is YYEKEE in the germline V gene (reference sequence). CDR3 length: 14 amino acids. J lost 8 bases, V lost 5 bases, and 9 bases had no gene match. The CDR3 nucleotides read TGTGCCAGCAGGGCGACAGGGGGCGCGAGGGAAGCTTTCTTT. It is translated as CASRATGGAREAFF.